A single sample gave rise to the 21 T cell receptor beta chains below, sequenced in a study of CD8+ T cells in alopecia areata. Once RNA had been extracted, it was reverse transcribed into cDNA to act as the sequencing template. Using immunoSEQ multiplex PCR, the repertoire was profiled, and TCRdb retains in-frame clones only, with some absent. The sample lists thousands of clones; around 60% were seen once. The study team obtained lesional scalp punch biopsies and peripheral blood from alopecia areata patients. The sample here was skin, taken at week 0. These receptor sequences come from a human donor with alopecia areata.

J is TRBJ2-1 and V is TRBV7-3; 8 bases agree with TRBD2. The CDR3 has 13 residues. V gave up 3 bases and J gave up 6 bases; unmatched junction bases: 1. Per germline, CDR1 SGHTA and CDR2 FQGTGA. In DNA, the CDR3 is TGTGCCAGCAGCTTCGCGGGGGGCAATGAGCAGTTCTTC. As protein: CASSFAGGNEQFF.

The V and J genes are TRBV6-1 and TRBJ2-5; no definite D call. Germline V lookup: CDR1 MNHNS, CDR2 SASEGT. The CDR3 is made up of 14 amino acids. V lost 6 bases, J lost 2 bases, and 13 bases lay in between. For the CDR3, the DNA is TGTGCCAGCAGGGGGTGGCTGGATCAAGAGACCCAGTACTTC. Translation: CASRGWLDQETQYF.

The chain uses TRBV9 and TRBJ2-1; D might be TRBD1 (5 bases). The CDR3 contains 11 residues. CDR1 SGDLS and CDR2 YYNGEE come from the germline V gene. V gave up 3 bases and J gave up 9 bases, with 7 bases separating them. CDR3 nucleotides: TGTGCCAGCAGCGGGGGCGTTGAGCAGTTCTTC. Translated, it gives CASSGGVEQFF.

The table lists this clone with a few counts. The chain couples TRBV6-5 to TRBJ1-2, with 8 positions matching TRBD1. Trimming removed 4 bases from V and 7 bases from J; junction bases left unmatched: 8. The CDR3 extends over 14 amino acids. Germline CDR1 is MNHEY and CDR2 is SVGAGI. In DNA, the CDR3 is TGTGCCAGCAGTTCACCAGGAGACAGGGGTGGCTACACCTTC. Protein: CASSSPGDRGGYTF.

The chain is built from TRBV7-9 and TRBJ2-7, with D hard to call. The germline CDR1 and CDR2 sequences are SEHNR and FQNEAQ (reference sequence). The CDR3 totals 13 residues. V was trimmed by 3 bases and J by 3 bases, leaving 9 bases between them. CDR3 DNA: TGTGCCAGCAGCTTTGGGGTACTCTACGAGCAGTACTTC. It encodes CASSFGVLYEQYF.

The V and J genes are TRBV19 and TRBJ2-1, with D unresolved. Germline V gene data show CDR1 as LNHDA and CDR2 as SQIVND (reference sequence). There are 15 residues in the CDR3. The V and J ends lost 2 bases and 1 base respectively, with 9 bases between them. The CDR3 nucleotides are TGTGCCAGTAGTATATATCTCGGGTCCTACAATGAGCAGTTCTTC. This encodes CASSIYLGSYNEQFF.

The rearrangement joins TRBV30 to TRBJ2-7; TRBD1 agrees at 11 bases. This CDR3 has 14 residues. J lost 3 bases, V lost 3 bases, and 4 bases had no gene match. CDR1 and CDR2 from the germline V gene are GTSNPN and SVGIG (reference sequence). The DNA of the CDR3 is TGTGCCTGGAGCCGGACAGGGGGCTTCTACGAGCAGTACTTC. Protein sequence: CAWSRTGGFYEQYF.

This clone has just a few counts. The V gene is TRBV27, the J gene TRBJ2-5; 8 bases align to TRBD1. The CDR3 is made up of 14 amino acids. J lost 4 bases, V lost 6 bases, and 7 bases had no gene match. In germline, CDR1 is MNHEY, CDR2 SMNVEV (reference sequence). This CDR3 reads CASRNRGSGETQYF. The DNA of the CDR3 is TGTGCCAGCAGGAACAGGGGGTCGGGAGAGACCCAGTACTTC.

The chain combines TRBV6-6 with TRBJ2-7; D possibly corresponds to TRBD1 (5 bases). Trimming stripped 4 bases from V and 0 bases from J, with 16 bases between. The CDR3 spans 16 residues. The germline gives CDR1 MNHNY, CDR2 SVGAGI (reference sequence). CDR3 region: CASSSPQDAYSYEQYF. In DNA, the CDR3 is TGTGCCAGCAGTTCGCCACAGGACGCGTACTCCTACGAGCAGTACTTC.

V gene TRBV28 combines with J gene TRBJ1-1; unclear D gene. The V gene's germline CDR1 is MDHEN and CDR2 SYDVKM. V gave up 6 bases and J gave up 5 bases, with 13 bases separating them. The CDR3 sequence is 13 residues long. In DNA form, the CDR3 reads TGTGCCAGCAGGAAGGGAGGTACAACTGAAGCTTTCTTT. This encodes CASRKGGTTEAFF.

The chain employs TRBV10-3 and TRBJ1-2; the match to TRBD1 covers 8 bases. Losses at the gene ends were 3 bases for V and 4 bases for J; bases not matched to a gene: 10. Germline CDR1 ENHRY, CDR2 SYGVKD. This CDR3 comprises 16 residues. The CDR3: CAISDGRTGRVYGYTF. CDR3 sequence (DNA): TGTGCCATCAGTGATGGGAGGACAGGGCGAGTCTATGGCTACACCTTC.

This clone was counted between two and nine times. The chain is built from TRBV7-2 and TRBJ1-5, with D hard to call. Trimming removed 4 bases from V and 4 bases from J, with 8 bases in between. The germline V gene has CDR1 SGHTA and CDR2 FQGNSA. The CDR3 is 13 amino acids. The chain's CDR3 is CASSSVQNQPQHF. The CDR3 nucleotides are TGTGCCAGCAGCTCAGTGCAGAATCAGCCCCAGCATTTT.

The chain has TRBV5-1 and TRBJ2-1; 11 bases map to TRBD2. Unmatched junction bases numbered 8, after V lost 5 bases and J lost 7 bases. The CDR3 covers 15 residues. Per the germline V gene, CDR1 is SGHRS and CDR2 is YFSETQ. The CDR3 DNA reads TGCGCCAGCAGACGGCTAGCGGGAGGTAGGAATGAGCAGTTCTTC. This codes for CASRRLAGGRNEQFF.

A remark on this clone: One end of the junction is discordant with germline, which a read error may explain. The V call is TRBV27, the J call TRBJ2-1; D is possibly TRBD1 (8 bases). Germline assignment: CDR1 MNHEY and CDR2 SMNVEV (reference sequence). The CDR3 is 15 residues long. CDR3 loop: CAGSTNRGGSNEQFF. The CDR3 DNA is TGTGCCGGCAGTACAAACAGGGGGGGGAGTAATGAGCAGTTCTTC.

The chain recombines TRBV6-1 with TRBJ2-7; D gene uncertain. The CDR3 runs to 13 residues. Germline V gives CDR1 MNHNS, CDR2 SASEGT. V lost 8 bases and J lost 2, with 13 bases in between. The CDR3 bases are TGTGCCAGCTTGGGTCGGACGACCTACGAGCAGTACTTC. This codes for CASLGRTTYEQYF.

This clone was seen only a few times. The rearrangement links TRBV29-1 to TRBJ1-1; D is undetermined. Germline lookup yields CDR1 SQVTM and CDR2 ANQGSEA. The CDR3 sequence is 14 residues long. The germline V and J ends were trimmed by 5 bases and 4 bases, with 17 bases remaining between them. The CDR3 here is CSVFGFQAATEAFF. The CDR3 bases are TGCAGCGTTTTTGGGTTCCAGGCGGCCACTGAAGCTTTCTTT.

This rearrangement joins TRBV5-4 to TRBJ2-7; possibly TRBD2 for D (5 bases). This CDR3 has 13 amino acids. Germline CDR1 SGHNT, CDR2 YYREEE (reference sequence). V gave up 4 bases and J gave up 2 bases, with 10 bases separating them. The CDR3 reads CASSLGKTYEQYF. The CDR3 region has the DNA TGTGCCAGCAGCCTCGGGAAGACCTACGAGCAGTACTTC.

The genes are TRBV28 and TRBJ1-1, with 12 bases aligning to TRBD1. Germline CDR1 reads MDHEN; CDR2 reads SYDVKM. This CDR3 spans 17 amino acids. V gave up 5 bases and J gave up 6 bases; unmatched junction bases: 13. The CDR3 loop reads CASSHQGTGGDRSEAFF. The CDR3, as DNA: TGTGCCAGCAGTCACCAAGGGACAGGGGGCGATAGATCTGAAGCTTTCTTT.

The V call is TRBV11-2, the J call TRBJ2-7; TRBD2 might be the D (5 bases). The CDR3 sequence is 15 residues long. Trimming left V 4 bases short and J 2 bases short, with 15 bases between. Germline V gene sequence: CDR1 SGHAT, CDR2 FQNNGV. The CDR3 DNA follows: TGTGCCAGCAGCTCGGAGCGGTCGTTTGCCTACGAGCAGTACTTC. It codes for CASSSERSFAYEQYF.

Comments on this clone: The sample carries other DNA sequences with the same CDR3. The genes are TRBV4-1 and TRBJ2-2, with TRBD2 matching 7 bases. This CDR3 comprises 14 residues. V shed 0 bases and J 8 bases; nucleotides not matched to a gene: 3. Looked up from germline, CDR1 is MGHRA and CDR2 is YSYEKL. The CDR3 nucleotides read TGCGCCAGCAGCCAAGAGGGGAGGGGTGGGGAGCTGTTTTTT. It translates to CASSQEGRGGELFF.

This clone was picked up a small number of times. The chain combines TRBV27 with TRBJ2-3; 8 bases are shared with TRBD1. J gave up 4 bases and V 0 bases, and 9 bases lay outside the gene matches. Per germline, CDR1 MNHEY and CDR2 SMNVEV (reference sequence). The CDR3 has 17 amino acids. Written as DNA, the CDR3 is TGTGCCAGCAGTTTATCCATGGGCAGGGGGCCGGCAGATACGCAGTATTTT. Its protein product is CASSLSMGRGPADTQYF.